Presented here are 18 T cell receptor beta chains from one specimen sequenced in a study of shared clonotypes between healthy human individuals (dated by TCRdb to the early 2020s). The method behind the library was the immunoSEQ multiplex PCR assay. TCRdb provides this immuneACCESS table in a form limited to in-frame rearrangements. Some clones are lacking; in checked studies, under half of them reflect an unresolved V gene, and why the rest are absent is not known. This sample comprises about 1 million clones, under 80% of them detected only once. The ten most abundant clones make up approximately 1.5% of the sample. Source material: memory CD4+ T cells sorted from blood. Read against the paper, the sample's cell subset or site label means: CD45RA-negative fraction. The source is a man younger than 35 in good health.

This clone appeared once. The J gene is TRBJ1-1, the V gene TRBV7-2; D is uncertain. CDR1 is SGHTA, CDR2 FQGNSA, per germline. This CDR3 is 13 amino acids long. V was trimmed by 3 bases and J by 2 bases, leaving 7 bases between them. CDR3 DNA sequence: TGTGCCAGCAGCTTCTCACCCAACACTGAAGCTTTCTTT. Protein product: CASSFSPNTEAFF.

The V and J genes are TRBV7-2 and TRBJ2-3, with 7 positions matching TRBD2. V shed 1 base and J 6 bases; nucleotides not matched to a gene: 4. Germline assignment: CDR1 SGHTA and CDR2 FQGNSA. The CDR3 spans 14 residues. CDR3 protein: CASSLGGGPDTQYF. Written as DNA, the CDR3 is TGTGCCAGCAGCTTAGGGGGGGGACCGGATACGCAGTATTTT. The entire variable domain, with the rest obtained from reference TRBV7-2 and TRBJ2-3, is as follows: GAGVSQSPSNKVTEKGKDVELRCDPISGHTALYWYRQSLGQGLEFLIYFQGNSAPDKSGLPSDRFSAERTGGSVSTLTIQRTQQEDSAVYLCASSLGGGPDTQYFGPGTRLTVL.

The V call is TRBV6-5, the J call TRBJ1-4, with TRBD1 as a possible D gene (6 bases). The V end was cut by 6 bases, the J end by 8 bases, with 16 bases between. The CDR3 runs 14 residues. The V gene's germline CDR1 is MNHEY and CDR2 SVGAGI. The CDR3 DNA follows: TGTGCCAGCAGACCCGCCGGGACAAAGGAAAAACTGTTTTTT. It yields the protein CASRPAGTKEKLFF.

The chain recombines TRBV15 with TRBJ2-7; weak D call: TRBD1 (6 bases). The CDR3 covers 15 residues. Germline CDR1 reads LNHNV; CDR2 reads YYDKDF (reference sequence). Trimming took 3 bases from V and 0 from J, leaving 12 bases between them. CDR3 region: CATSSIRGHSYEQYF. In DNA form, the CDR3 reads TGTGCCACCAGCAGCATCAGGGGACACTCCTACGAGCAGTACTTC.

The CDR3 bases are TGCGCCAGCAGCTACCGACAGGTCCCCAGGGGAGATACGCAGTATTTT. Encoded protein: CASSYRQVPRGDTQYF. The genes are TRBV5-1 and TRBJ2-3, with D perhaps TRBD1 (6 bases). The CDR3 is made up of 16 amino acids. V shed 3 bases and J shed 5 bases, with 19 bases lying between them. Germline V gene sequence: CDR1 SGHRS, CDR2 YFSETQ.

This chain joins TRBV7-2 and TRBJ1-1; unclear D gene. Trimming removed 7 bases at V and 0 bases at J, with 15 bases between. The CDR3 has 15 residues. The germline CDR1 and CDR2 sequences are SGHTA and FQGNSA. The CDR3 here is CASTLNRGMNTEAFF. Here the CDR3 DNA reads TGTGCCAGCACCCTGAACCGGGGAATGAACACTGAAGCTTTCTTT.

The chain recombines TRBV30 with TRBJ2-5; TRBD2 might be the D (6 bases). The CDR3 contains 14 residues. The V gene lost 1 base and the J gene lost 5 bases, with 14 bases spanning the gap. Per the germline V gene, CDR1 is GTSNPN and CDR2 is SVGIG (reference sequence). The DNA of the CDR3 is TGTGCCTGGAGTGGCGGGGCACTTAGGGAGACCCAGTACTTC. It codes for CAWSGGALRETQYF.

V is TRBV10-3 and J is TRBJ1-2; weak D call: TRBD1 (5 bases). Germline values: CDR1 ENHRY, CDR2 SYGVKD. The V and J ends lost 5 bases and 5 bases respectively, with 12 bases between them. This CDR3 contains 13 residues. CDR3 bases: TGTGCCATCAGTCCGGACGGGACTTATGGCTACACCTTC. Translation: CAISPDGTYGYTF.

This rearrangement joins TRBV28 to TRBJ2-6, with D perhaps matching TRBD2 (7 bases). CDR3 length: 19 amino acids. CDR1 MDHEN and CDR2 SYDVKM come from the germline V gene. The V end lost 6 bases, the J end lost 2 bases, and 23 bases lay between the germline ends. CDR3 DNA: TGTGCCAGCAGGCTGGGGGGGACATCTCAGGTCACTGGGGCCAACGTCCTGACTTTC. It yields the protein CASRLGGTSQVTGANVLTF.

About this clone: The identical CDR3 is also encoded by other nucleotide sequences in the sample. This sequence joins TRBV9 and TRBJ1-3; a weak D match, TRBD1 (5 bases). V was pared by 0 bases and J by 0 bases, with 10 bases between. The CDR3 covers 16 residues. The V gene's germline CDR1 is SGDLS and CDR2 YYNGEE. The DNA of the CDR3 is TGTGCCAGCAGCGTAGGGGAGGGGAGCTCTGGAAACACCATATATTTT. As protein: CASSVGEGSSGNTIYF.

V and J are TRBV9 and TRBJ2-2, with a possible D match to TRBD1 (6 bases). V lost 3 bases to trimming and J lost 5 bases, with 17 bases between them. The CDR3 contains 16 residues. Germline assignment: CDR1 SGDLS and CDR2 YYNGEE. The CDR3 here is CASSALTGIRTGELFF. CDR3 nucleotide sequence: TGTGCCAGCAGCGCCCTAACAGGGATTCGTACCGGGGAGCTGTTTTTT.

This sequence joins TRBV5-1 and TRBJ2-3; D unresolved. Trimming took 5 bases from V and 1 from J, leaving 11 bases between them. Looked up from germline, CDR1 is SGHRS and CDR2 is YFSETQ. The CDR3 is made up of 14 amino acids. As DNA, the CDR3 is TGCGCCAGCAGTCCCGCGGCGGGCACAGATACGCAGTATTTT. Translated, it gives CASSPAAGTDTQYF.

The sample holds a few counts of this clone. This chain joins TRBV7-9 and TRBJ1-1; TRBD1 is a possible D gene (5 bases). The CDR3 is 14 residues long. Germline values: CDR1 SEHNR, CDR2 FQNEAQ (reference sequence). Trimming pared 4 bases from V and 5 bases from J, leaving 14 bases between. CDR3 in amino acids: CASSSFQGRTEAFF. CDR3 DNA sequence: TGTGCCAGCAGCTCGTTCCAGGGTAGGACTGAAGCTTTCTTT.

The chain carries TRBV11-3 and TRBJ2-7, with TRBD2 matching over 12 bases. Trimming took 2 bases from V and 13 from J; bases not matched to a gene: 3. The CDR3 has 12 residues. Germline V gene sequence: CDR1 SGHNT, CDR2 YENEEA. In DNA form, the CDR3 reads TGTGCCAGCAGCTTACGGACTAGCGGGGTATACTTC. It is translated as CASSLRTSGVYF.

The table lists this clone with a few counts. Different DNA sequences within this sample yield the same CDR3. In nucleotides, the CDR3 is TGTGCCAGCAGATCGGGACTAGCGGGCTATAATGAGCAGTTCTTC. Translation gives CASRSGLAGYNEQFF. V gene TRBV2 combines with J gene TRBJ2-1; 12 nucleotides align to TRBD2. The trim removed 6 bases at V and 7 bases at J, leaving 7 bases unmatched. In germline, CDR1 is SNHLY, CDR2 FYNNEI. This CDR3 contains 15 residues.

The chain couples TRBV9 to TRBJ2-5; 14 positions agree with TRBD2. V lost 2 bases and J lost 5; bases outside the gene matches: 5. The germline CDR1 and CDR2 sequences are SGDLS and YYNGEE. The CDR3 is 16 residues long. The CDR3 is CASSVGTSGGWETQYF. Here the CDR3 DNA reads TGTGCCAGCAGCGTTGGGACTAGCGGGGGATGGGAGACCCAGTACTTC.

The rearrangement uses TRBV5-1 and TRBJ1-1; 9 bases align to TRBD1. Germline V CDR1 and CDR2: SGHRS, YFSETQ. The trim removed 3 bases at V and 2 bases at J, leaving 5 bases unmatched. The CDR3 is made up of 15 amino acids. The CDR3 region has the DNA TGCGCCAGCAGCTACGACAGGGGGTCCAACACTGAAGCTTTCTTT. It yields the protein CASSYDRGSNTEAFF. Full variable domain (missing parts from reference TRBV5-1 and TRBJ1-1): KAGVTQTPRYLIKTRGQQVTLSCSPISGHRSVSWYQQTPGQGLQFLFEYFSETQRNKGNFPGRFSGRQFSNSRSEMNVSTLELGDSALYLCASSYDRGSNTEAFFGQGTRLTVV.

The V gene is TRBV10-3, the J gene TRBJ1-1; possibly TRBD1 for D (5 bases). V was trimmed by 0 bases and J by 5 bases, leaving 13 bases between them. CDR3 size: 15 residues. Germline lookup yields CDR1 ENHRY and CDR2 SYGVKD. In DNA form, the CDR3 reads TGTGCCATCAGTGAGTCGGGGGGGACCAGGACTGAAGCTTTCTTT. Translation: CAISESGGTRTEAFF.